These 18 T cell receptor beta chains came from one sample sequenced in a study of blood T cell repertoires in COVID-19. TCRdb's copy holds only in-frame clones and misses some; the assay was immunoSEQ multiplex PCR. The table has about 75,000 clones, around 90% seen once. Sequencing input: peripheral blood. These receptors came from a human donor in a cohort sampled during active COVID-19.

The J gene is TRBJ2-5, the V gene TRBV6-5, with D possibly being TRBD2 (7 bases). V shed 2 bases and J shed 5 bases, with 15 bases lying between them. In germline, CDR1 is MNHEY, CDR2 SVGAGI. CDR3 length equals 15 residues. CDR3 nucleotide sequence: TGTGCCAGCAGTTACGTCCGGGGGGCCCTTGAGACCCAGTACTTC. It codes for CASSYVRGALETQYF.

The J gene is TRBJ2-7, the V gene TRBV27; 7 nucleotides line up with TRBD1. The CDR3 totals 16 residues. Trimming took 6 bases from V and 2 from J; bases not matched to a gene: 13. Germline CDR1 reads MNHEY; CDR2 reads SMNVEV (reference sequence). CDR3 coding DNA: TGTGCCAGCAGCTTCCCGGGACAGATCACACCCTACGAGCAGTACTTC. This sequence encodes CASSFPGQITPYEQYF.

As regards this clone: The junction departs from germline at one end; a sequencing error may be responsible. CDR3 residues: CASSPTTSGNSYGQYF. For the CDR3, the DNA is TGTGCCAGCAGCCCCACGACTAGCGGGAACTCCTACGGGCAGTACTTC. The rearrangement links TRBV28 to TRBJ2-7; 11 nucleotides line up with TRBD2. Germline V gives CDR1 MDHEN, CDR2 SYDVKM. This CDR3 contains 16 residues.

CDR3 region: CATSDPAGRGNQETQYF. CDR3 DNA sequence: TGTGCCACCAGTGACCCCGCCGGCAGGGGGAACCAAGAGACCCAGTACTTC. The gene calls are TRBV24-1 and TRBJ2-5; 7 bases fit TRBD1. V trimming: 4 bases; J trimming: 0 bases; junction bases outside the gene matches: 10. This CDR3 has 17 amino acids. The germline gives CDR1 KGHDR, CDR2 SFDVKD.

The sample holds one count of this clone. J is TRBJ2-1 and V is TRBV28, with 10 bases that match TRBD2. V dropped 7 bases and J dropped 8; count of bases not matched to a gene: 14. Germline V gene sequence: CDR1 MDHEN, CDR2 SYDVKM. This CDR3 is built from 16 residues. This CDR3 reads CASKRGGASGRDEQFF. The CDR3 nucleotides are TGTGCCAGCAAACGGGGTGGAGCTAGCGGGAGAGATGAGCAGTTCTTC.

J is TRBJ2-1 and V is TRBV6-1; 7 positions agree with TRBD2. The CDR3 covers 14 residues. Germline lookup yields CDR1 MNHNS and CDR2 SASEGT. V gave up 0 bases and J gave up 12 bases; unmatched junction bases: 8. CDR3 DNA sequence: TGTGCCAGCAGTGAAGCAGGTCCGGGGAGGGGGCAGTTCTTC. Amino acids: CASSEAGPGRGQFF.

The chain links TRBV6-2 or TRBV6-3 to TRBJ2-3; perhaps TRBD2 as D (6 bases). V lost 1 base to trimming and J lost 3 bases, with 11 bases between them. The CDR3 runs 15 residues. Per germline, CDR1 MNHEY and CDR2 SVGEGT. Here the CDR3 reads CASSYYRDWTDTQYF. The DNA of the CDR3 is TGTGCCAGCAGTTACTACCGGGACTGGACAGATACGCAGTATTTT.

The rearrangement uses TRBV2 and TRBJ1-6; D perhaps matches TRBD1 (5 bases). The CDR3 totals 13 residues. Germline values: CDR1 SNHLY, CDR2 FYNNEI. The germline V and J ends were trimmed by 6 bases and 5 bases, with 8 bases remaining between them. CDR3 in amino acids: CASRQENNSPLHF. DNA of the CDR3: TGTGCCAGCAGACAGGAGAATAATTCACCCCTCCACTTT.

The chain carries TRBV28 and TRBJ1-1, with a possible D match to TRBD1 (6 bases). The CDR3 length is 14 residues. CDR1 is MDHEN, CDR2 SYDVKM, per germline. V was pared by 8 bases and J by 0 bases, with 13 bases between. CDR3 in DNA: TGTGCCAGCCGTATCGGGGGGCTGAACACTGAAGCTTTCTTT. Translated, it gives CASRIGGLNTEAFF.

Here the CDR3 reads CASKVGQMNTEAFF. The CDR3 nucleotides read TGTGCCAGCAAGGTTGGACAGATGAACACTGAAGCTTTCTTT. The chain joins TRBV6-5 to TRBJ1-1; D possibly corresponds to TRBD1 (6 bases). CDR1 and CDR2 (germline): MNHEY, SVGAGI. The CDR3 totals 14 residues. Trimming left V 7 bases short and J 0 bases short, with 12 bases between.

V is TRBV4-3 and J is TRBJ2-3, with 8 positions matching TRBD2. The J segment lost 4 bases and the V segment lost 3 bases, leaving 6 bases of the junction unmatched. The germline gives CDR1 LGHNA, CDR2 YSLEER. The CDR3 length is 15 residues. The CDR3 DNA sequence: TGCGCCAGCAGCCAGGGACTAGTTCACGCAGATACGCAGTATTTT. Translating it yields CASSQGLVHADTQYF.

The gene calls are TRBV10-2 and TRBJ2-7; 14 nucleotides line up with TRBD2. The CDR3 has 20 residues. In germline, CDR1 is WSHSY, CDR2 SAAADI. J gave up 0 bases and V 6 bases, and 16 bases lay outside the gene matches. The CDR3 here is CASRPPRLAGGVTSSYEQYF. As DNA, the CDR3 is TGCGCCAGCAGACCCCCTCGACTAGCGGGGGGGGTGACAAGCTCCTACGAGCAGTACTTC.

The chain recombines TRBV7-3 with TRBJ1-4; 9 nucleotides line up with TRBD1. The germline CDR1 and CDR2 sequences are SGHTA and FQGTGA. CDR3 size: 15 residues. V dropped 4 bases and J dropped 6; count of bases not matched to a gene: 6. The chain's CDR3 is CASSSRRDRDEKLFF. CDR3 nucleotide sequence: TGTGCCAGCAGCTCTCGCCGGGACAGGGATGAAAAACTGTTTTTT.

The chain is built from TRBV4-2 and TRBJ2-6; 10 nucleotides line up with TRBD1. The CDR3 is 17 residues long. V was pared by 4 bases and J by 1 base, with 4 bases of the junction left unmatched. Germline V gene lookup returns CDR1 LGHNA and CDR2 YNFKEQ. The CDR3 sequence is CASSPTGGRSGANVLTF. DNA for the CDR3: TGTGCCAGCAGCCCGACAGGGGGCAGGTCTGGGGCCAACGTCCTGACTTTC.

The rearrangement uses TRBV5-5 and TRBJ2-5, with D unclear. V was shortened by 4 bases and J by 2 bases, with 12 bases between the two germline ends. Per the germline V gene, CDR1 is SGHKS and CDR2 is YYEKEE (reference sequence). The CDR3 length is 14 residues. CDR3 amino acids: CASSHLEAQETQYF. The CDR3 coding sequence is TGTGCCAGCAGCCATTTAGAAGCGCAAGAGACCCAGTACTTC.

This chain joins TRBV7-3 and TRBJ2-3; 11 bases match TRBD2. V gave up 3 bases and J gave up 14 bases; unmatched junction bases: 7. Per germline, CDR1 SGHTA and CDR2 FQGTGA. The CDR3 contains 13 residues. The CDR3 region has the DNA TGTGCCAGCAGCTTGACTAGCGGGAAAAGTCGGTATTTT. Amino acid sequence: CASSLTSGKSRYF. Full variable domain (outside the CDR3, taken from reference TRBV7-3 and TRBJ2-3): GAGVSQTPSNKVTEKGKYVELRCDPISGHTALYWYRQSLGQGPEFLIYFQGTGAADDSGLPNDRFFAVRPEGSVSTLKIQRTERGDSAVYLCASSLTSGKSRYFGPGTRLTVL.

For the CDR3, the DNA is TGTGCCAGCAGTTTAAGAGAGAACACTGAAGCTTTCTTT. This sequence encodes CASSLRENTEAFF. The rearrangement joins TRBV27 to TRBJ1-1; D call uncertain. This CDR3 is built from 13 residues. Germline lookup yields CDR1 MNHEY and CDR2 SMNVEV (reference sequence). The V end lost 2 bases, the J end lost 1 base, and 5 bases lay between the germline ends.

The chain recombines TRBV12-5 with TRBJ1-3; D might be TRBD1 (5 bases). Trimming removed 4 bases at V and 0 bases at J, with 16 bases between. There are 17 residues in the CDR3. The germline CDR1 and CDR2 sequences are LGHNT and FRNRAP. The CDR3 reads CASGSGGGSLSGNTIYF. Here the CDR3 DNA reads TGTGCTAGTGGTTCGGGGGGAGGGAGTCTCTCTGGAAACACCATATATTTT.